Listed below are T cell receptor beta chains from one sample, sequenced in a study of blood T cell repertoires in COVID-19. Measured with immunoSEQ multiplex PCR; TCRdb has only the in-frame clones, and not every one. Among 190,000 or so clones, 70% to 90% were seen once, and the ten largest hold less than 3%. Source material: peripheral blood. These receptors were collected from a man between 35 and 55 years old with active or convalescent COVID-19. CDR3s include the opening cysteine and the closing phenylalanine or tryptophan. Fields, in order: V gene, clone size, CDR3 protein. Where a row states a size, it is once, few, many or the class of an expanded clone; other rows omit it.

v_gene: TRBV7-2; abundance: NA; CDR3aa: CASSSTGGLTNEKLFF
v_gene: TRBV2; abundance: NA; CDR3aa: CASSEGLMNEQYF
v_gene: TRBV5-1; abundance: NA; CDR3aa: CASSPLAGDEKLFF
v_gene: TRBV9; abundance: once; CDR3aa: CASSVGSGETQYF
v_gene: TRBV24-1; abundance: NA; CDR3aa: CATSDPDRAQETQYF
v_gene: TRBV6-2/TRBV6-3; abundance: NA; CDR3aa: CASSQGQIAEQYF
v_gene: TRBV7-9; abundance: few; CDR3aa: CASSSQATDYGYTF
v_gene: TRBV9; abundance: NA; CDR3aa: CASSVVEGTGELFF
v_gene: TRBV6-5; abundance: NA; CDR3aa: CASSWGQGNNQPQHF
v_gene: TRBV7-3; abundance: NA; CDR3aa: CASSPGQTGHSNQPQHF
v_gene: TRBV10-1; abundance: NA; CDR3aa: CASSPDTNSPLHF
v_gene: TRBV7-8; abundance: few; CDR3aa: CASNPGGSNTEAFF
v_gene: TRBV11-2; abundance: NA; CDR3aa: CASSLSAGDTGELFF
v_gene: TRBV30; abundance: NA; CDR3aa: CAWSRQGGDQPQHF
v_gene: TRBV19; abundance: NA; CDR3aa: CASSTTGYSNQPQHF
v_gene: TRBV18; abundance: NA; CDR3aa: CASSLFGQTNTEAFF
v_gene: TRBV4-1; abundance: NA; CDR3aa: CASSPTTGRNEKLFF
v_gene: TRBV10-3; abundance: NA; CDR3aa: CAISDLEGGSSPLHF
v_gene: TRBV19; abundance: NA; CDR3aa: CASRSTSGGAGGHEQFF
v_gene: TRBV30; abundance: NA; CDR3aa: CAWSASRLLENTIYF
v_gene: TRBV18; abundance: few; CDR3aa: CASSSDRTYEQYF
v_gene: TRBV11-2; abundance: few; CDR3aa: CASSLGGPSGETQYF
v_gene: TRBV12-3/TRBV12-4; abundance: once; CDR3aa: CASTPGDTQYF
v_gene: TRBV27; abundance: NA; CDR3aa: CASSLRGGANGYTF
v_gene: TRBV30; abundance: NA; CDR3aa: CAWTLKTGELFF
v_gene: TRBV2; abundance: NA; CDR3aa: CASLFDREVQPQHF
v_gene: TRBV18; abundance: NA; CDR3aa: CASSRQGTGSTDTQYF
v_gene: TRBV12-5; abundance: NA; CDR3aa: CASGPGTGPSSDTIYF
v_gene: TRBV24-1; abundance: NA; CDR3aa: CATSDPGRRVEFF
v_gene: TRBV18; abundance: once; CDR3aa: CASSPPGHNQPQHF
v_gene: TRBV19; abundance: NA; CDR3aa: CASSIWADSKDTQYF
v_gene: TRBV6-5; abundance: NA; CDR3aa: CASRYPGQGKTEAFF
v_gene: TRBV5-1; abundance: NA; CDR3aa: CASSLQGGEGYTF
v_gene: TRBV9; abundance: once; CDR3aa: CASSVGNQLGYTF
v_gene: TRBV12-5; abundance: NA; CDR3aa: CASGLGSGLAQHF
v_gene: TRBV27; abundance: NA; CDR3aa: CASSSQQPTGGETQYF
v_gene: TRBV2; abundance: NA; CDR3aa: CASAWGETEQFF
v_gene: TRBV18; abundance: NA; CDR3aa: CASSGRDRGGYTF
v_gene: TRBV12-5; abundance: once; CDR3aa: CASGLDSRTWAGETQYF
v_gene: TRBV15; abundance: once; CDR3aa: CATSRDRGAVDQPQHF
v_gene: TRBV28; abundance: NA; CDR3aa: CASSLFGGPLGTQYF
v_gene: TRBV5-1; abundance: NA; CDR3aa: CASSWGGTEAFF
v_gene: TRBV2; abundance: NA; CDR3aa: CASSADSGDGWTQYF
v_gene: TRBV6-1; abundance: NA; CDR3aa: CASSEQEGGTEAFF
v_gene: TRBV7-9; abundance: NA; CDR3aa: CASSESTGAGELFF
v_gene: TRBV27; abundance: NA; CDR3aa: CASRFAGPSPLHF
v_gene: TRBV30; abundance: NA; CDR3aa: CAWTEGGGGSYYGYTF
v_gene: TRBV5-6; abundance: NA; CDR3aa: CASSLDLDRRNYGYTF
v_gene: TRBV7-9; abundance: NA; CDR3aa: CASSFDRTNTGELFF
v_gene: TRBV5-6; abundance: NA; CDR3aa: CASSLGQGAGQPQHF
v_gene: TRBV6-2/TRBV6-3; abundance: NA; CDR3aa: CASSYSGGSSYEQYF
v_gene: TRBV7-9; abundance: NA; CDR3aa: CASSLGRGTGNTIYF
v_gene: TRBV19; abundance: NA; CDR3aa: CASTDSNYGYTF
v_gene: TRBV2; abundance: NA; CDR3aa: CASGREVNTEAFF
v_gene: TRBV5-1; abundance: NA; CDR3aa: CASSTQTGSTEAFF
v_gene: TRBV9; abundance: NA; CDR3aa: CASSVGWDSGRETQYF
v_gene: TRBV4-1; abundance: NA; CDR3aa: CASSQERVRGDYTF
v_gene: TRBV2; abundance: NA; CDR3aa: CASSEGRQETQYF
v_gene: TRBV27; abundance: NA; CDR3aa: CAARAGMSSYNEQFF